The present T cell receptor beta chain was sequenced within a study of blood T cell repertoires in COVID-19. Turning to the study itself: Samples came from the United States, Italy and Spain, spanning acute and convalescent COVID-19. The analysed material was cDNA or gDNA that came from T cells, B-cell-depleted T cells, or PBMCs.

Germline V gene lookup returns CDR1 MNHEY and CDR2 SVGAGI. J gave up 0 bases and V 4 bases, and 3 bases lay outside the gene matches. This CDR3 is built from 15 residues. Source study methods: Cell counts per sample came from amplifying reference gene primers. TCRdb's table, derived via immunoSEQ multiplex PCR, lists solely in-frame clones and lacks some. The D gene and trimming were derived from the DNA, and the V and J assignments and clone size from that table. The sample lists approximately 210,000 clones, about four fifths occurring once. The sequencing sample was made of peripheral blood. This receptor was identified in a woman between 40 and 55 years old with active or convalescent COVID-19. The chain joins TRBV6-5 to TRBJ2-3, with 8 bases aligning to TRBD2. The CDR3 DNA reads as TGTGCCAGCAGTTTTAGCGGGATGAGCACAGATACGCAGTATTTT. It encodes CASSFSGMSTDTQYF.